A selection of T cell receptor beta chains follows, all from one sample in a study of post-analysis software for immune sequencing data. From the PCR reads, TCRdb called clonotypes with MiXCR, one entry per CDR3 protein. This repertoire shows about 540,000 distinct CDR3 sequences, approximately 34% found once; its top ten account for about 6%. Sequencing input: blood. Receptor source: a girl younger than 18 with multiple sclerosis. Each CDR3 is given with its conserved first and last residue. Each record gives: J gene, clone size, V gene, D gene, CDR3 protein, CDR3 DNA. D genes are given only for firm matches. Clone size is stated in some rows and not others, as once, few, many or a class when expanded.

>TRBJ2-3|.|TRBV6-6|.
CASSYSTRDTQYF
TGTGCCAGCAGTTACTCGACTCGAGATACGCAGTATTTT
>TRBJ2-1|.|TRBV6-2/TRBV6-3|TRBD2
CASRVGLVSEQFF
TGTGCCAGCAGGGTCGGACTAGTCAGTGAGCAGTTCTTC
>TRBJ1-1|.|TRBV14|.
CASSRTLVREAFF
TGTGCCAGCAGCCGAACGCTAGTACGAGAAGCTTTCTTT
>TRBJ2-2|.|TRBV20-1|.
CSASDGDGELFF
TGCAGTGCTAGCGATGGAGACGGGGAGCTGTTTTTT
>TRBJ1-1|.|TRBV29-1|TRBD1
CSVERQGAYTEAFF
TGCAGCGTTGAAAGACAGGGGGCGTACACTGAAGCTTTCTTT
>TRBJ2-1|.|TRBV6-5|TRBD2
CATNRLAGGGNEQFF
TGTGCCACAAACCGACTAGCGGGGGGGGGGAATGAGCAGTTCTTC
>TRBJ2-1|.|TRBV11-3|TRBD1
CASSAGQGRGEQFF
TGTGCCAGCAGCGCGGGACAGGGGCGCGGTGAGCAGTTCTTC
>TRBJ1-5|.|TRBV6-6|.
CASSYQNQPQHF
TGTGCCAGCAGTTATCAGAATCAGCCCCAGCATTTT
>TRBJ2-1|.|TRBV7-3|.
CAGSLSGGGRYYNEQFF
TGTGCCGGCAGCTTATCTGGCGGGGGCCGATATTACAATGAGCAGTTCTTC
>TRBJ2-7|many|TRBV5-1|TRBD2
CASSFSSGGAYEQYF
TGCGCCAGCAGCTTCTCTAGCGGGGGGGCATACGAGCAGTACTTC
>TRBJ2-1|.|TRBV12-3/TRBV12-4|TRBD1
CAGSPTGGYYNEQFF
TGTGCCGGCAGTCCTACAGGGGGCTACTACAATGAGCAGTTCTTC
>TRBJ2-3|.|TRBV6-1|TRBD2
CASTGGGGARTDTQYF
TGTGCCAGCACTGGTGGCGGGGGGGCACGCACAGATACGCAGTATTTT
>TRBJ2-2|.|TRBV12-3/TRBV12-4|.
CASSFLSGELFF
TGTGCCAGCAGTTTTCTGTCCGGGGAGCTGTTTTTT
>TRBJ2-1|few|TRBV4-1|.
CASSQEGRTYNEQFF
TGCGCCAGCAGCCAAGAAGGTAGAACCTACAATGAGCAGTTCTTC
>TRBJ2-7|few|TRBV3-1|.
CASSQEGEQYF
TGTGCCAGCAGCCAAGAAGGCGAGCAGTACTTC
>TRBJ2-3|.|TRBV6-1|.
CASRPATTDTQYF
TGTGCCAGCCGGCCAGCGACCACAGATACGCAGTATTTT
>TRBJ2-5|.|TRBV7-9|TRBD2
CASFVASGGSYNEQYF
TGTGCCAGCTTCGTGGCGAGCGGGGGGTCCTACAATGAGCAGTACTTC
>TRBJ2-3|few|TRBV18|.
CASSPAPRDTQYF
TGTGCCAGCTCACCAGCGCCGCGAGATACGCAGTATTTT
>TRBJ2-1|.|TRBV3-1|.
CASSQDEQAYNEQFF
TGTGCCAGCAGCCAAGATGAACAGGCCTACAATGAGCAGTTCTTC
>TRBJ2-1|.|TRBV29-1|TRBD2
CSVEWGGAYNEQFF
TGCAGCGTTGAATGGGGGGGAGCCTACAATGAGCAGTTCTTC
>TRBJ1-1|few|TRBV6-6|.
CASSLLGGVGTEAFF
TGTGCCAGCAGTTTACTGGGGGGGGTCGGCACTGAAGCTTTCTTT
>TRBJ2-3|few|TRBV20-1|TRBD2
CSATRTSGDGTDTQYF
TGCAGTGCTACCCGGACTAGCGGGGATGGCACAGATACGCAGTATTTT
>TRBJ1-3|.|TRBV4-1|.
CASSQDGIPSGNTIYF
TGCGCCAGCAGCCAAGACGGCATACCCTCTGGAAACACCATATATTTT
>TRBJ2-3|.|TRBV7-8|TRBD2
CASRGPGGRGDTQYF
TGTGCCAGCAGGGGACCGGGAGGACGGGGAGATACGCAGTATTTT
>TRBJ2-1|.|TRBV18|.
CASSTLQRNEQFF
TGTGCCAGCTCAACACTTCAGAGAAATGAGCAGTTCTTC
>TRBJ2-3|once|TRBV4-2|.
CASSQAGVEGTDTQYF
TGTGCCAGCAGCCAAGCGGGAGTGGAGGGCACAGATACGCAGTATTTT
>TRBJ2-3|.|TRBV20-1|TRBD2
CSATRLAGGPRDTQYF
TGCAGTGCTACCCGACTAGCGGGGGGGCCCCGAGATACGCAGTATTTT
>TRBJ2-1|few|TRBV6-5|TRBD2
CASSASGGTYNEQFF
TGTGCCAGCAGTGCCAGCGGGGGGACCTACAATGAGCAGTTCTTC
>TRBJ2-1|.|TRBV5-6|TRBD2
CASSRKGLAGYNEQFF
TGTGCCAGCAGCCGAAAGGGACTAGCGGGTTACAATGAGCAGTTCTTC
>TRBJ2-3|.|TRBV12-3/TRBV12-4|.
CASSLGTDAQYF
TGTGCCAGCAGTTTAGGCACAGATGCGCAGTATTTT